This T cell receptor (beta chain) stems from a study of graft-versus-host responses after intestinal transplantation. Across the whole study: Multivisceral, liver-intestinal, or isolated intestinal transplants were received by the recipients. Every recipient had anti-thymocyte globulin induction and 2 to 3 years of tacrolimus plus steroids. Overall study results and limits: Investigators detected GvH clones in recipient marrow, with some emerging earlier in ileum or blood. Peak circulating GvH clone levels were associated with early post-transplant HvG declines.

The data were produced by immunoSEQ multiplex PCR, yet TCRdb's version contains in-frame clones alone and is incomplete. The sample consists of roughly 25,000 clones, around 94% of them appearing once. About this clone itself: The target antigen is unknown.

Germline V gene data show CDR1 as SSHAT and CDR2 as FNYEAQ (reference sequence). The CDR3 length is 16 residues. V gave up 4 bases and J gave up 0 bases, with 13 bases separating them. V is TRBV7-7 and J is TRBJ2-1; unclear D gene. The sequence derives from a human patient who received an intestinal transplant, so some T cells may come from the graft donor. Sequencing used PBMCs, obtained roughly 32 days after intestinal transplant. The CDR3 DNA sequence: TGTGCCAGCAGCTCACCTGACTTCCTCTCCTACAATGAGCAGTTCTTC. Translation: CASSSPDFLSYNEQFF. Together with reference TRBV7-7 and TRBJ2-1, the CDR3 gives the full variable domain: GAGVSQSPRYKVTKRGQDVTLRCDPISSHATLYWYQQALGQGPEFLTYFNYEAQPDKSGLPSDRFSAERPEGSISTLTIQRTEQRDSAMYRCASSSPDFLSYNEQFFGPGTRLTVL.